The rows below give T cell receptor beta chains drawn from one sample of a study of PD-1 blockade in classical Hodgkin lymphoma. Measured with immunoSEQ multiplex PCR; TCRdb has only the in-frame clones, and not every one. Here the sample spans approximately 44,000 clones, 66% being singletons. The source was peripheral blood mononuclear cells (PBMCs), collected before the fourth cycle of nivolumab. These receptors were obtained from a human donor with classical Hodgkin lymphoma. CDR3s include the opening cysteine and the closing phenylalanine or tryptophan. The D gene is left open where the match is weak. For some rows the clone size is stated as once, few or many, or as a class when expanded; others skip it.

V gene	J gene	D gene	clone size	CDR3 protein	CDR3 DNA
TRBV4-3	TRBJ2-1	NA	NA	CASSQVAGYNEQFF	TGCGCCAGCAGCCAAGTGGCCGGGTACAATGAGCAGTTCTTC
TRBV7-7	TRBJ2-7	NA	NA	CASSLDDGSYEQYF	TGTGCCAGCAGCTTAGACGACGGATCCTACGAGCAGTACTTC
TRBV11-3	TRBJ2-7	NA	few	CASSLDTGRTYEQYF	TGTGCCAGCAGCTTAGATACAGGGAGAACCTACGAGCAGTACTTC
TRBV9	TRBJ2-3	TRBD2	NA	CASSARDYGETTDTQYF	TGTGCCAGCAGCGCCCGGGACTATGGGGAGACCACAGATACGCAGTATTTT
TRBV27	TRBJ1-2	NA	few	CASSLGHRRDGYTF	TGTGCCAGCAGTTTAGGCCATCGCAGGGATGGCTACACCTTC
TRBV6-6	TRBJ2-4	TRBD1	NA	CASSYGTGENIQYF	TGTGCCAGCAGTTACGGGACAGGGGAAAACATTCAGTACTTC
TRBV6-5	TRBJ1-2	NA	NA	CASSSKLGEPNYGYTF	TGTGCCAGCAGTTCAAAACTAGGGGAACCTAACTATGGCTACACCTTC
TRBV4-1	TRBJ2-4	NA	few	CASREVVAKNIQYF	TGCGCCAGCCGAGAGGTAGTAGCCAAAAACATTCAGTACTTC
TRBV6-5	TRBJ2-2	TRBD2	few	CASGGLAGAGELFF	TGTGCCAGCGGGGGACTAGCGGGGGCCGGGGAGCTGTTTTTT
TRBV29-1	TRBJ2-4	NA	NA	CSVGGGLGKNIQYF	TGCAGCGTTGGCGGGGGCTTGGGCAAAAACATTCAGTACTTC
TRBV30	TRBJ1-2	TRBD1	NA	CAWILQGQGYGYTF	TGTGCCTGGATCCTACAAGGACAGGGCTATGGCTACACCTTC
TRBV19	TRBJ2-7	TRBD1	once	CASSSTGGPFYEQYF	TGTGCCAGTAGTTCAACAGGGGGCCCCTTCTACGAGCAGTACTTC
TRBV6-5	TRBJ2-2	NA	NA	CASSSFGGAGGELFF	TGTGCCAGCAGTTCCTTTGGGGGGGCAGGCGGGGAGCTGTTTTTT
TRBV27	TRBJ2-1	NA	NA	CASSFQAPEGVQFF	TGTGCCAGCAGCTTCCAGGCACCGGAGGGGGTGCAGTTCTTC
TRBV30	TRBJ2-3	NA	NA	CAWHRRGTDTQYF	TGTGCCTGGCATAGAAGGGGAACAGATACGCAGTATTTT
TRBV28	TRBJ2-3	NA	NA	CASSLSTKFGTDTQYF	TGTGCCAGCAGTTTATCGACCAAATTCGGAACAGATACGCAGTATTTT
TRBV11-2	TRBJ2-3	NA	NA	CASSLAHRALDTQYF	TGTGCCAGCAGCTTAGCGCACAGGGCCCTGGATACGCAGTATTTT
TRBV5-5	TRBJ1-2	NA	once	CASSQDLNYGYTF	TGCGCCAGCAGCCAAGATCTGAACTATGGCTACACCTTC
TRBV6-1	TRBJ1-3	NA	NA	CASSARHVSGNTIYF	TGTGCCAGCAGTGCTCGACACGTCTCTGGAAACACCATATATTTT
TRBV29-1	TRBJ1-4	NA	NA	CSVEGLEEKLFF	TGCAGCGTTGAAGGGCTTGAGGAAAAACTGTTTTTT
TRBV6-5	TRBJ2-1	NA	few	CASSYSASGNEQFF	TGTGCCAGCAGTTACTCCGCGTCGGGAAATGAGCAGTTCTTC
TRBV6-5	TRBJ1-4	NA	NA	CASSRENEKLFF	TGTGCCAGCAGCCGGGAGAATGAAAAACTGTTTTTT
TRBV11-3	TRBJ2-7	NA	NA	CASSFLRGVRYEQYF	TGTGCCAGCAGCTTCCTTCGGGGAGTTAGGTACGAGCAGTACTTC
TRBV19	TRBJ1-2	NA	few	CASSPPEHYGYTF	TGTGCCAGTAGCCCCCCGGAGCACTATGGCTACACCTTC
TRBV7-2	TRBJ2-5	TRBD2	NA	CASSFLGQRGETQYF	TGTGCCAGCAGCTTTTTGGGCCAGCGGGGAGAGACCCAGTACTTC
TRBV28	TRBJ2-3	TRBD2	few	CASSSPSGGADTQYF	TGTGCCAGCAGTTCTCCTAGCGGGGGGGCAGATACGCAGTATTTT
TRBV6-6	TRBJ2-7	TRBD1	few	CASRLDREFSYEQYF	TGTGCCAGCAGACTGGACAGGGAATTTTCCTACGAGCAGTACTTC
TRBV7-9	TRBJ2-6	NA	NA	CASSKTTLTVLSGANVLTF	TGTGCCAGCAGCAAAACCACTTTGACAGTCCTCTCTGGGGCCAACGTCCTGACTTTC
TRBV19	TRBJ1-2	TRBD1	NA	CASSATDRDGYTF	TGTGCCAGTAGTGCAACGGACAGGGACGGCTACACCTTC
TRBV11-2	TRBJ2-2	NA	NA	CASSPPRWGKEWVGELFF	TGTGCCAGCAGCCCCCCGCGCTGGGGCAAAGAGTGGGTCGGGGAGCTGTTTTTT
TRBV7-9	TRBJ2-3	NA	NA	CASSSRTSSTDTQYF	TGTGCCAGCAGCTCCCGGACATCTAGCACAGATACGCAGTATTTT
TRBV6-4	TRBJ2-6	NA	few	CASPCGRAPRRFGANVLTF	TGTGCCAGCCCCTGTGGCAGGGCGCCCCGGAGGTTTGGGGCCAACGTCCTGACTTTC
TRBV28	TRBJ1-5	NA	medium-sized	CASRTSNQPQHF	TGTGCCTCCCGGACTAGCAATCAGCCCCAGCATTTT
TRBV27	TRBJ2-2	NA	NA	CASSPRRLYTGELFF	TGTGCCAGCAGCCCGAGGAGGCTTTACACCGGGGAGCTGTTTTTT
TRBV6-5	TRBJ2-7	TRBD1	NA	CASRRTGDYEQYF	TGTGCCAGCAGGAGGACAGGGGACTACGAGCAGTACTTC
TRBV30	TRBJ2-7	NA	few	CAWNDGAGEQYF	TGTGCCTGGAACGACGGCGCTGGCGAGCAGTACTTC
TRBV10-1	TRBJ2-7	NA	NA	CASSGRGPPYEQYF	TGCGCCAGCAGTGGCCGGGGGCCCCCCTACGAGCAGTACTTC
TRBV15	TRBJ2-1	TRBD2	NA	CATSREFRPTSGSSDEQFF	TGTGCCACCAGCAGAGAGTTTCGACCGACTAGCGGGAGTAGCGATGAGCAGTTCTTC
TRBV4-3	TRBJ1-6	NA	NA	CASSQELDRPNSPLHF	TGCGCCAGCAGCCAAGAATTAGACAGGCCCAATTCACCCCTCCACTTT
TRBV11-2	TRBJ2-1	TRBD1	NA	CASSLQVRGPNEQFF	TGTGCCAGCAGCTTACAGGTGAGGGGGCCCAATGAGCAGTTCTTC
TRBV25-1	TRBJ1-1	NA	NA	CASSELAGTLTEAFF	TGTGCCAGCAGTGAATTGGCAGGAACCCTCACTGAAGCTTTCTTT
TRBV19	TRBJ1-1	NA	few	CASSIHRDAYEAFF	TGTGCCAGTAGTATTCACCGGGACGCTTACGAAGCTTTCTTT
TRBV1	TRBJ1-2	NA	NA	CTSRPFEGPLRPYGYTF	TGCACCAGCAGACCTTTTGAAGGACCGCTCCGGCCTTATGGCTACACCTTC
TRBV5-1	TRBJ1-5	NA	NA	CASSLAGYQPQHF	TGCGCCAGCAGCTTGGCCGGGTATCAGCCCCAGCATTTT
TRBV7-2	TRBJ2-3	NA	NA	CASSSQRSTDTQYF	TGTGCCAGCAGCTCGCAGCGGAGCACAGATACGCAGTATTTT